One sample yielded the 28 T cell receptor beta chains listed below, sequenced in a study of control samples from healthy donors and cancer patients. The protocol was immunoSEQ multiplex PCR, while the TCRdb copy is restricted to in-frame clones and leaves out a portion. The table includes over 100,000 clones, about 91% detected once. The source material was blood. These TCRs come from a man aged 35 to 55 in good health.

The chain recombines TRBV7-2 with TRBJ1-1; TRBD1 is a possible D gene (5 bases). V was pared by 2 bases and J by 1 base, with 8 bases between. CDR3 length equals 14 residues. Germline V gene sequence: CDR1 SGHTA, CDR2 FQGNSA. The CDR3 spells CASSLMGPNTEAFF. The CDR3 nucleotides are TGTGCCAGCAGCTTAATGGGACCGAACACTGAAGCTTTCTTT.

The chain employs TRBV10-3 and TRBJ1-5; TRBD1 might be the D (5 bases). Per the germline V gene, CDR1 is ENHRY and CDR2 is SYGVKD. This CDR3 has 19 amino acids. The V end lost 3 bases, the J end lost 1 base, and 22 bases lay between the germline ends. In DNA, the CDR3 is TGTGCCATCAGTGAATTTTTAACCCCCCGGGACTGGAGCAATCAGCCCCAGCATTTT. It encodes CAISEFLTPRDWSNQPQHF.

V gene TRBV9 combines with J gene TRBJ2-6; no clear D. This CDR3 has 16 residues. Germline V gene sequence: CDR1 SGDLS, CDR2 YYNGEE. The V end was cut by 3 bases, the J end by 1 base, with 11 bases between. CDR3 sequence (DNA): TGTGCCAGCAGCGCCAGGACGGATTCTGGGGCCAACGTCCTGACTTTC. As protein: CASSARTDSGANVLTF. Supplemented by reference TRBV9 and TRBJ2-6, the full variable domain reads DSGVTQTPKHLITATGQRVTLRCSPRSGDLSVYWYQQSLDQGLQFLIQYYNGEERAKGNILERFSAQQFPDLHSELNLSSLELGDSALYFCASSARTDSGANVLTFGAGSRLTVL.

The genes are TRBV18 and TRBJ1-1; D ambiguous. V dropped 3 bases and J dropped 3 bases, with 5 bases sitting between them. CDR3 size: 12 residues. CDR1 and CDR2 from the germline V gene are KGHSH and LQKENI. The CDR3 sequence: CASSPGDTEAFF. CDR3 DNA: TGTGCCAGCTCACCCGGGGACACTGAAGCTTTCTTT. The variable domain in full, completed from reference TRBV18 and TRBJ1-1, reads NAGVMQNPRHLVRRRGQEARLRCSPMKGHSHVYWYRQLPEEGLKFMVYLQKENIIDESGMPKERFSAEFPKEGPSILRIQQVVRGDSAAYFCASSPGDTEAFFGQGTRLTVV.

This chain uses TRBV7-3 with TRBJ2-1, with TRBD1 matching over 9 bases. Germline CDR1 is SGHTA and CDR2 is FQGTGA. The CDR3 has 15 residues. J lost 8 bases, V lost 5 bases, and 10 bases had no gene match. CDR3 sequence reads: CASSPGRTGADEQFF. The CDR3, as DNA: TGTGCCAGCAGCCCCGGCCGGACAGGGGCAGATGAGCAGTTCTTC.

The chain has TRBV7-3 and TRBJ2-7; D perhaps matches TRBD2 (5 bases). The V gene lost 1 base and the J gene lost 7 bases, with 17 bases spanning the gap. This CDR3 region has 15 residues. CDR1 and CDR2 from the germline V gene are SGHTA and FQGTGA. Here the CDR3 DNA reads TGTGCCAGCAGCTTAATTGGCGGGCTCACCGAGGAGCAGTACTTC. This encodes CASSLIGGLTEEQYF.

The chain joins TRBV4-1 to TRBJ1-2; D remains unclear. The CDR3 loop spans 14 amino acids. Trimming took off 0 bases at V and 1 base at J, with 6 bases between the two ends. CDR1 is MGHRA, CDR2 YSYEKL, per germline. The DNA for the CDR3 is TGCGCCAGCAGCCAAGATTCCGTTAACTATGGCTACACCTTC. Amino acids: CASSQDSVNYGYTF.

CDR3 region: CASKAGGYNSPLHF. DNA for the CDR3: TGTGCCAGCAAAGCGGGGGGCTATAATTCACCCCTCCACTTT. V gene TRBV2 combines with J gene TRBJ1-6; a weak D match, TRBD1 (5 bases). The CDR3 loop spans 14 amino acids. V was cut by 7 bases and J by 3 bases, with 10 bases left in between. Germline-derived CDR1 and CDR2 are SNHLY and FYNNEI.

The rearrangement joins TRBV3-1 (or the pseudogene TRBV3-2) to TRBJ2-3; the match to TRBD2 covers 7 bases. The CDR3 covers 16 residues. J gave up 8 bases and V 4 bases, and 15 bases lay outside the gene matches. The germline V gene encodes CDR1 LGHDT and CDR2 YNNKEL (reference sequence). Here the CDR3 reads CASSRHPGTTIGTQYF. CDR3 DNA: TGTGCCAGCAGCCGCCATCCAGGGACTACTATCGGTACGCAGTATTTT.

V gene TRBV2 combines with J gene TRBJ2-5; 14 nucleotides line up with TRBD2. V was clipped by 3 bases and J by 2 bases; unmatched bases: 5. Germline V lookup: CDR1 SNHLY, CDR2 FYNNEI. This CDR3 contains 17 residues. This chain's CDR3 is CASSEGLAGEIQETQYF. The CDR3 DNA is TGTGCCAGCAGTGAGGGACTAGCGGGGGAGATACAAGAGACCCAGTACTTC.

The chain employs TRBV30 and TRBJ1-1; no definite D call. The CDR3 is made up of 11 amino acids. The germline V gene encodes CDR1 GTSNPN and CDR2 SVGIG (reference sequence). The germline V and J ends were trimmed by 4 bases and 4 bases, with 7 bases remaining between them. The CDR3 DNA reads TGTGCCTGGACAGCGATCACTGAAGCTTTCTTT. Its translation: CAWTAITEAFF.

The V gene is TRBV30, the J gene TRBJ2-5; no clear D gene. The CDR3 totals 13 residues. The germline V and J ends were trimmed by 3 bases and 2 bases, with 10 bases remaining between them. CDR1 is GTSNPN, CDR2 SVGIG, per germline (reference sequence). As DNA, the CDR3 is TGTGCCTGGAGCTCCGGCATACAAGAGACCCAGTACTTC. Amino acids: CAWSSGIQETQYF.

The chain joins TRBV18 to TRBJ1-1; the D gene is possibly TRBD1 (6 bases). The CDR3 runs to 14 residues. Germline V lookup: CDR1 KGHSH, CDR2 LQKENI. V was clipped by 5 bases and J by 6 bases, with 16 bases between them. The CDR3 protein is CASSSGEVGPEAFF. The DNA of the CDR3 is TGTGCCAGCTCATCAGGGGAGGTAGGGCCTGAAGCTTTCTTT.

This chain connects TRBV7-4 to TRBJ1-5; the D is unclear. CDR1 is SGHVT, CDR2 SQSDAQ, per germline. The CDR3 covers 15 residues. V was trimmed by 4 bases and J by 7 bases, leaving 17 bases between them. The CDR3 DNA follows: TGTGCCAGCAGCTCCTCTAACGGTATTAGGCAGCCCCAGCATTTT. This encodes CASSSSNGIRQPQHF.

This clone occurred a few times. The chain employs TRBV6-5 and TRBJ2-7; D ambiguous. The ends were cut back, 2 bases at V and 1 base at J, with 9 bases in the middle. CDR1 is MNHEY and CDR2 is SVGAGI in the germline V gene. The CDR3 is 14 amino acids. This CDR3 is CASSYREYSYEQYF. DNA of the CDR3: TGTGCCAGCAGTTACAGGGAATATTCCTACGAGCAGTACTTC.

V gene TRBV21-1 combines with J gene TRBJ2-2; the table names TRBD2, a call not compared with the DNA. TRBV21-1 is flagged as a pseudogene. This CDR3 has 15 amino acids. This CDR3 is CATGGPANFTGELFF. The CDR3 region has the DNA TGTGCCACCGGGGGGCCGGCTAACTTCACCGGGGAGCTGTTTTTT.

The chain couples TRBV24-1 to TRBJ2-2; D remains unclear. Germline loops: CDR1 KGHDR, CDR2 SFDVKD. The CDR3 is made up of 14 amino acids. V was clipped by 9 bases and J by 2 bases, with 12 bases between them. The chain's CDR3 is CATSLDSNTGELFF. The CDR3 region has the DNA TGTGCCACCTCCTTGGATAGCAACACCGGGGAGCTGTTTTTT.

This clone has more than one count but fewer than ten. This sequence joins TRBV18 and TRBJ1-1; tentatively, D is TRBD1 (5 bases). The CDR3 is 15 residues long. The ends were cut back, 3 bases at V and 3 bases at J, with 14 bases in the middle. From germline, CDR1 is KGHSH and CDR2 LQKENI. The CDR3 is CASSPQTAGDTEAFF. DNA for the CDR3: TGTGCCAGCTCACCTCAGACAGCGGGGGACACTGAAGCTTTCTTT.

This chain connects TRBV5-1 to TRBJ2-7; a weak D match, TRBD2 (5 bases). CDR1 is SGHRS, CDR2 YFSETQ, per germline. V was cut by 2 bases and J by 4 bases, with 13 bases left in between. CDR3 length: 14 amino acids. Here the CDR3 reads CASSLGLVGYEQYF. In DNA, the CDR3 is TGCGCCAGCAGCTTAGGACTGGTGGGTTACGAGCAGTACTTC.

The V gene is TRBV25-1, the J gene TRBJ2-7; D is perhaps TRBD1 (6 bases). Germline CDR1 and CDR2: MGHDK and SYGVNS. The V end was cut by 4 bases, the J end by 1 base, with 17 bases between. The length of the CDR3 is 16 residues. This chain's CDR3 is CASSGQWGRRSYEQYF. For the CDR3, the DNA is TGTGCCAGCAGTGGCCAATGGGGGCGCAGGTCCTACGAGCAGTACTTC.

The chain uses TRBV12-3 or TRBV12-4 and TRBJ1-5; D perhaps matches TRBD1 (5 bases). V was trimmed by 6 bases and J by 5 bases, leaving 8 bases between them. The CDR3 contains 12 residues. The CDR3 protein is CASSREHQPQHF. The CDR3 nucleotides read TGTGCCAGCAGCAGGGAACATCAGCCCCAGCATTTT.

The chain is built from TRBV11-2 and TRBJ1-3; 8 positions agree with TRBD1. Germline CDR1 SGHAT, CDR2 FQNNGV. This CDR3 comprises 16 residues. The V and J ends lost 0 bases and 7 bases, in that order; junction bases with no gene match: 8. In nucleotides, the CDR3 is TGTGCCAGCAGCTTAGAGATACTTCAGGGGGCCAACACCATATATTTT. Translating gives CASSLEILQGANTIYF.

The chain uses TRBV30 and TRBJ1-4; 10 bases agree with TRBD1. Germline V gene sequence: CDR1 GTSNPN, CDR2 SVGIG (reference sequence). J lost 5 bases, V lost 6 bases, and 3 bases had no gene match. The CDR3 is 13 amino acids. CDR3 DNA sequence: TGTGCCTGCGGGGGACAGGGGAATGAAAAACTGTTTTTT. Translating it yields CACGGQGNEKLFF.

The CDR3 here is CASIGGNDSGSKQFF. In nucleotides, the CDR3 is TGCGCCAGCATAGGGGGGAACGACTCGGGATCGAAACAGTTCTTC. The chain is built from TRBV5-1 and TRBJ2-1; either TRBD1 or TRBD2 may supply D (6 bases each). This CDR3 has 15 amino acids. Germline V gene sequence: CDR1 SGHRS, CDR2 YFSETQ. V gave up 6 bases and J gave up 13 bases, with 26 bases separating them. The whole variable domain, filled in from reference TRBV5-1 and TRBJ2-1, reads KAGVTQTPRYLIKTRGQQVTLSCSPISGHRSVSWYQQTPGQGLQFLFEYFSETQRNKGNFPGRFSGRQFSNSRSEMNVSTLELGDSALYLCASIGGNDSGSKQFFGPGTRLTVL.

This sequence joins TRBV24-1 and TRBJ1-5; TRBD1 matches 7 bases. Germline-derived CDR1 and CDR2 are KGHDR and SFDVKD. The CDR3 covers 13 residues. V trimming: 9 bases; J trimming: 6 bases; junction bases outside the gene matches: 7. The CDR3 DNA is TGTGCCACCTCCCGGGACAGCGTTCAGCCCCAGCATTTT. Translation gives CATSRDSVQPQHF.

The CDR3 here is CAWSVRATGELFF. The CDR3 bases are TGTGCCTGGAGTGTCCGGGCCACCGGGGAGCTGTTTTTT. This sequence joins TRBV30 and TRBJ2-2, with unresolved D. The germline V and J ends were trimmed by 0 bases and 4 bases, with 6 bases remaining between them. Germline V gene sequence: CDR1 GTSNPN, CDR2 SVGIG (reference sequence). The CDR3 length is 13 residues.

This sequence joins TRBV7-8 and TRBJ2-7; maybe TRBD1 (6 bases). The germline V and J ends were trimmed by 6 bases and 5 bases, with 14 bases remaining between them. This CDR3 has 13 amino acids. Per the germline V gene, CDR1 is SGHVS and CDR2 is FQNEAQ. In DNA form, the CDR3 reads TGTGCCAGCAGGCGATACAGGGTCGACGAGCAGTACTTC. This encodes CASRRYRVDEQYF.

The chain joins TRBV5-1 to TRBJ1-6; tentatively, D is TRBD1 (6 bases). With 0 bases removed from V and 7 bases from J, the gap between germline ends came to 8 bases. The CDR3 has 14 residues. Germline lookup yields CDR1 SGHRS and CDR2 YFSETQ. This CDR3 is CASSLGDRNSPLHF. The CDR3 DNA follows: TGCGCCAGCAGCTTGGGAGACAGGAATTCACCCCTCCACTTT.